Shown below are 13 T cell receptor beta chains from a single sample sequenced in a study of glioma-infiltrating T cells after dendritic cell vaccination. As to time point: after dendritic cell vaccination, including at tumor progression/relapse. TCRdb keeps only in-frame clones here, not all; method: immunoSEQ multiplex PCR. The table lists more than 95,000 clones, around 89% of them singletons. Source: blood, taken after dendritic cell vaccination. The receptors derive from a human donor with glioblastoma.

This chain joins TRBV19 and TRBJ2-1; 8 bases agree with TRBD2. Losses at the gene ends were 2 bases for V and 4 bases for J; bases not matched to a gene: 7. CDR1 is LNHDA and CDR2 is SQIVND in the germline V gene (reference sequence). The CDR3 covers 16 residues. The CDR3 nucleotides are TGTGCCAGTAGTATATTAACTAGCGGAGCTTACAATGAGCAGTTCTTC. Protein: CASSILTSGAYNEQFF.

The chain links TRBV25-1 to TRBJ1-1; no reliable D call. CDR3 size: 14 residues. Germline V gene data show CDR1 as MGHDK and CDR2 as SYGVNS. Trimming stripped 4 bases from V and 4 bases from J, with 13 bases between. CDR3 sequence reads: CASSVGTVGTEAFF. The CDR3 DNA follows: TGTGCCAGCAGTGTCGGTACAGTGGGCACTGAAGCTTTCTTT.

This rearrangement joins TRBV4-1 to TRBJ2-5, with a weak D call TRBD2 (7 bases). Germline-derived CDR1 and CDR2 are MGHRA and YSYEKL. V lost 1 base and J lost 5, with 17 bases in between. The CDR3 spans 16 residues. In DNA, the CDR3 is TGCGCCAGCAGCCAAGTTGCGGGGAGGGGGGGGGAGACCCAGTACTTC. The encoded protein is CASSQVAGRGGETQYF.

On this clone: This could be a read error, since a much larger clone is one nucleotide away. The J gene is TRBJ2-1, the V gene TRBV6-4; TRBD1 matches 11 bases. The junction had 1 base not matched to a gene; V was cut back by 3 bases and J by 3 bases. This CDR3 has 15 amino acids. Germline loops: CDR1 MRHNA, CDR2 SNTAGT. CDR3 bases: TGTGCCAGCAGTGAGGGGACAGGGGGCTACAATGAGCAGTTCTTC. Its protein is CASSEGTGGYNEQFF.

The chain carries TRBV5-8 and TRBJ2-2; D may be TRBD2 (5 bases). V lost 4 bases, J lost 5 bases, and 18 bases lay in between. Germline V gives CDR1 SGHTS, CDR2 YDEGEE. CDR3 length: 16 residues. CDR3 sequence: CASSTGLSLGTGELFF. The CDR3, as DNA: TGTGCCAGCAGCACCGGACTTTCCCTGGGAACCGGGGAGCTGTTTTTT.

The chain combines TRBV30 with TRBJ2-3, with D perhaps matching TRBD1 (5 bases). The germline V gene encodes CDR1 GTSNPN and CDR2 SVGIG (reference sequence). The CDR3 contains 13 residues. V was clipped by 0 bases and J by 4 bases, with 8 bases between them. The CDR3 DNA is TGTGCCTGGAGTGTAGGGGATGCAGATACGCAGTATTTT. Encoded protein: CAWSVGDADTQYF. The entire variable domain, with the rest obtained from reference TRBV30 and TRBJ2-3, is as follows: SQTIHQWPATLVQPVGSPLSLECTVEGTSNPNLYWYRQAAGRGLQLLFYSVGIGQISSEVPQNLSASRPQDRQFILSSKKLLLSDSGFYLCAWSVGDADTQYFGPGTRLTVL.

This clone has only one observation. The V gene is TRBV18, the J gene TRBJ1-1; D is perhaps TRBD1 (6 bases). CDR3 length equals 14 residues. V lost 0 bases and J 4 bases, leaving 9 bases between the germline ends. Per the germline V gene, CDR1 is KGHSH and CDR2 is LQKENI. This CDR3 reads CASSPPRGGTEAFF. The CDR3 DNA sequence: TGTGCCAGCTCACCACCGAGGGGGGGCACTGAAGCTTTCTTT.

The chain uses TRBV6-5 and TRBJ1-6; 7 nucleotides line up with TRBD1. The CDR3 runs 16 residues. Germline V gives CDR1 MNHEY, CDR2 SVGAGI. J was trimmed by 7 bases and V by 2 bases; bases with no gene match: 8. CDR3 in amino acids: CASSYQPPGQNSPLHF. For the CDR3, the DNA is TGTGCCAGCAGTTACCAACCTCCGGGACAGAATTCACCCCTCCACTTT.

This clone has just one count. The chain employs TRBV6-1 and TRBJ1-1; 8 bases align to TRBD1. The V gene end was trimmed by 7 bases and the J gene end by 5 bases; junction bases not matched to a gene: 9. The CDR3 spans 14 residues. Per germline, CDR1 MNHNS and CDR2 SASEGT. The CDR3 spells CASISRQGSTEAFF. The CDR3, as DNA: TGTGCCAGCATTTCGCGACAGGGGAGTACTGAAGCTTTCTTT.

This chain links TRBV4-1 with TRBJ2-7, with 8 bases fitting TRBD2. There are 14 residues in the CDR3. The ends lost 4 bases at V and 3 bases at J; junction bases unmatched: 5. In germline, CDR1 is MGHRA, CDR2 YSYEKL. CDR3 bases: TGCGCCAGCAGCCGGGGTAGCGGGGACTACGAGCAGTACTTC. This gives the protein CASSRGSGDYEQYF.

The V and J genes are TRBV5-1 and TRBJ1-3, with 8 positions matching TRBD1. The germline V gene encodes CDR1 SGHRS and CDR2 YFSETQ. V was pared by 4 bases and J by 4 bases, with 4 bases of the junction left unmatched. The CDR3 spans 14 residues. DNA for the CDR3: TGCGCCAGCAGCCAAGGGGACAGGGGAAACACCATATATTTT. Translation: CASSQGDRGNTIYF. The full variable domain, with the rest looked up from reference TRBV5-1 and TRBJ1-3, is KAGVTQTPRYLIKTRGQQVTLSCSPISGHRSVSWYQQTPGQGLQFLFEYFSETQRNKGNFPGRFSGRQFSNSRSEMNVSTLELGDSALYLCASSQGDRGNTIYFGEGSWLTVV.

This rearrangement joins TRBV2 to TRBJ2-1; D possibly corresponds to TRBD2 (6 bases). CDR1 SNHLY and CDR2 FYNNEI come from the germline V gene. Trimming stripped 11 bases from V and 16 bases from J, with 21 bases between. This CDR3 contains 11 residues. DNA for the CDR3: TGTGCCTCGGGGGAAAGGGCAGGATCTTTCTTC. It codes for CASGERAGSFF.

This clone was seen a handful of times. The J gene is TRBJ2-6, the V gene TRBV4-1; maybe TRBD2 (6 bases). The CDR3 is 16 amino acids. Trimming left V 4 bases short and J 0 bases short, with 10 bases between. Germline V CDR1 and CDR2: MGHRA, YSYEKL. CDR3 region: CASSPTGGSGANVLTF. The DNA of the CDR3 is TGCGCCAGCAGCCCTACCGGGGGCTCTGGGGCCAACGTCCTGACTTTC.